This is a list of T cell receptor beta chains from one sample in a study of T-cell memory formation after mild COVID-19. TCRdb independently ran MiXCR on the 5' RACE reads; one entry per CDR3 protein. The sample has 250,000 to 300,000 distinct CDR3 sequences; 7% to 10% are singletons. The sequenced sample was PBMCs or a T cell subset sorted from them (not recorded which). Receptor source: a man aged 18 to 29 who had mild COVID-19 (a few samples of this study predate the infection). Cell type and time point are not known. Each CDR3 is given with its conserved first and last residue. D genes are given only for firm matches. The size of a clone is reported for some rows only, either as once, few or many, or as a class for expanded clones.

d_call	clone_size	v_call	j_call	cdr3_aa	cdr3_nt
-	few	TRBV19	TRBJ1-6	CASSLQVSYNSPLHF	TGTGCCAGTAGTTTACAGGTGTCCTATAATTCACCCCTCCACTTT
-	few	TRBV9	TRBJ1-2	CASSVVVSNYGYTF	TGTGCCAGCAGCGTAGTTGTCAGTAACTATGGCTACACCTTC
-	many	TRBV20-1	TRBJ2-3	CSVQAAGDTQYF	TGCAGTGTTCAAGCGGCCGGGGATACGCAGTATTTT
-	few	TRBV10-3	TRBJ1-6	CAISERDGYNSPLHF	TGTGCCATCAGTGAAAGGGACGGTTATAATTCACCCCTCCACTTT
-	-	TRBV30	TRBJ1-3	CAWSSSLRNTIYF	TGTGCCTGGAGTAGCTCTTTGCGAAACACCATATATTTT
-	-	TRBV7-9	TRBJ2-7	CASSQAYEQYF	TGTGCCAGCAGTCAAGCCTACGAGCAGTACTTC
TRBD1	-	TRBV4-1	TRBJ2-5	CASSQGTGQVATQYF	TGCGCCAGCAGCCAAGGGACAGGGCAAGTAGCGACCCAGTACTTC
-	-	TRBV5-1	TRBJ2-3	CASSGSNTDTQYF	TGCGCCAGCAGCGGGAGCAACACAGATACGCAGTATTTT
-	few	TRBV7-3	TRBJ2-5	CASSLTGGMATQYF	TGTGCCAGCAGCTTAACCGGCGGAATGGCGACCCAGTACTTC
-	-	TRBV6-6	TRBJ1-1	CASSYDWGATEAFF	TGTGCCAGCAGTTACGACTGGGGGGCCACTGAAGCTTTCTTT
TRBD1	-	TRBV4-3	TRBJ1-2	CASSQGTGGYYGYTF	TGCGCCAGCAGCCAAGGGACAGGGGGATACTATGGCTACACCTTC
TRBD1	few	TRBV5-5	TRBJ1-1	CASSLTGQGFTEAFF	TGTGCCAGCAGCTTGACCGGACAGGGGTTCACTGAAGCTTTCTTT
-	few	TRBV20-1	TRBJ2-3	CSARRFGWPDTQYF	TGCAGTGCTCGACGGTTCGGGTGGCCAGATACGCAGTATTTT
-	few	TRBV7-2	TRBJ1-3	CASDAGGSGNTIYF	TGTGCCAGCGACGCGGGGGGCTCTGGAAACACCATATATTTT
-	many	TRBV6-5	TRBJ2-5	CASSSVREQETQYF	TGTGCCAGCAGTTCAGTCCGGGAACAAGAGACCCAGTACTTC
TRBD2	-	TRBV4-2	TRBJ2-7	CASSQRSGGDYEQYF	TGTGCCAGCAGCCAGCGAAGCGGGGGGGACTACGAGCAGTACTTC
-	-	TRBV27	TRBJ2-7	CASSIFAGAFYEQYF	TGTGCCAGCAGTATCTTCGCGGGGGCGTTCTACGAGCAGTACTTC